Listed below are T cell receptor beta chains from one sample, sequenced in a study of PD-L1 blockade in urothelial cancer. Profiled with immunoSEQ multiplex PCR; TCRdb holds only in-frame clones, not every one. The table records just under 40,000 clones, about 89% of them present only once. The specimen comprised PBMCs, sampled around atezolizumab (anti-PD-L1) treatment. The receptors were sampled from a man in his 60s with urothelial cancer. Both conserved end residues are part of each CDR3. The D gene is left open where the match is weak. Part of the rows lack a size; the others show once, few, many or a class for expanded clones.

>TRBV30|.|12|TRBJ2-7|.
TGTGCCCTCAGTCAATCGACCTACGAGCAGTACTTC
CALSQSTYEQYF
>TRBV19|.|13|TRBJ2-7|.
TGTGCCAGTAGTCCTCACTCCTCCTACGAGCAGTACTTC
CASSPHSSYEQYF
>TRBV19|.|12|TRBJ2-2|.
TGTGCCAGTAGTATACAGTCCGGGGAGCTGTTTTTT
CASSIQSGELFF
>TRBV2|.|15|TRBJ2-7|TRBD2
TGTGCCAGCATGAACTCGGGACTAGCGGGAGCGGCGCAGTACTTC
CASMNSGLAGAAQYF
>TRBV2|.|14|TRBJ2-4|.
TGTGCCAGCAGAGACAGCTCCCTAAAAAACATTCAGTACTTC
CASRDSSLKNIQYF
>TRBV18|few|12|TRBJ2-7|.
TGTGCCAGCTCACCAAAGGGGTACGAGCAGTACTTC
CASSPKGYEQYF
>TRBV13|.|15|TRBJ2-1|TRBD2
TGTGCCAGCAGCCTAGCGGGATGGTCCTACAATGAGCAGTTCTTC
CASSLAGWSYNEQFF
>TRBV6-6|.|10|TRBJ2-1|.
TGTGCCAGATATTACAATGAGCAGTTCTTC
CARYYNEQFF
>TRBV11-3|.|14|TRBJ2-3|TRBD2
TGTGCCAGCCTGAGCGGGAAGAGCACAGATACGCAGTATTTT
CASLSGKSTDTQYF
>TRBV7-9|.|15|TRBJ2-1|TRBD2
TGTGCCAGCAGCTACCGGACTAGCGGGCACAATGAGCAGTTCTTC
CASSYRTSGHNEQFF
>TRBV10-3|once|16|TRBJ2-2|.
TGTGCCATCAGTGAGAATGTCGGAGGGAACACCGGGGAGCTGTTTTTT
CAISENVGGNTGELFF
>TRBV5-6|.|14|TRBJ2-7|TRBD1
TGTGCCAGCAGCACGGGACAGGGGAGAAACGAGCAGTACTTC
CASSTGQGRNEQYF
>TRBV4-3|.|14|TRBJ2-7|.
TGCGCCAGCAGCCAAGACTCGGGGAGCTACGAGCAGTACTTC
CASSQDSGSYEQYF
>TRBV9|.|15|TRBJ2-1|TRBD1
TGTGCCAGCAGCCCGAGACAGGGTGGGTACAATGAGCAGTTCTTC
CASSPRQGGYNEQFF
>TRBV5-1|few|14|TRBJ1-5|.
TGCGCCAGCAGCTTGGAAGGAGACAATCAGCCCCAGCATTTT
CASSLEGDNQPQHF
>TRBV2|.|15|TRBJ2-3|TRBD2
TGTGCCAGCAGTGAGTCTAGCGGGAGTGCAGATACGCAGTATTTT
CASSESSGSADTQYF
>TRBV11-2|.|17|TRBJ1-3|TRBD1
TGTGCCAGCAGCCCCGGGACAGGGAGTCTGGCTGGAAACACCATATATTTT
CASSPGTGSLAGNTIYF
>TRBV14|.|15|TRBJ2-7|TRBD1
TGTGCCAGCAGCCCACTTGGGACAGCCTCCTACGAGCAGTACTTC
CASSPLGTASYEQYF
>TRBV5-6|.|11|TRBJ2-1|.
TGTGCCAGCAGCTTAGGTCTAGGGCAGTTCTTC
CASSLGLGQFF
>TRBV23-1|.|17|TRBJ2-1|.
TGCGCCAGCAGTCAATCGCATCGGGGAGGTTGGTACAATGAGCAGTTCTTC
CASSQSHRGGWYNEQFF
>TRBV5-1|.|14|TRBJ2-1|TRBD2
TGCGCCAGCAGCTACCAGTCCGGCGGGAGTGAGCAGTTCTTC
CASSYQSGGSEQFF
>TRBV10-3|.|13|TRBJ1-3|.
TGTGCCACACAGTTAAGCTCTGGAAACACCATATATTTT
CATQLSSGNTIYF
>TRBV18|.|15|TRBJ2-7|TRBD2
TGTGCCAGCTCACACGGACTAGCGGGAGAATACGAGCAGTACTTC
CASSHGLAGEYEQYF
>TRBV7-2|once|15|TRBJ2-3|TRBD2
TGTGCCAGCAGCTATAGCGGGGGGGCCGGGGATACGCAGTATTTT
CASSYSGGAGDTQYF
>TRBV7-2|once|15|TRBJ1-1|.
TGTGCCAGCAGCTTAGGGAGATTAAAGAACACTGAAGCTTTCTTT
CASSLGRLKNTEAFF
>TRBV5-1|once|18|TRBJ2-3|.
TGCGCCAGCATCAACGAGCCAAACAGCTTCCCAAGCACAGATACGCAGTATTTT
CASINEPNSFPSTDTQYF
>TRBV18|.|15|TRBJ1-1|.
TGTGCCAGCTCACCACAGGAGAGGGTGAACACTGAAGCTTTCTTT
CASSPQERVNTEAFF
>TRBV27|.|16|TRBJ2-1|TRBD1
TGTGCCAGCATCTCTTCCACGGACAGGGGTTTCAATGAGCAGTTCTTC
CASISSTDRGFNEQFF
>TRBV28|.|14|TRBJ2-7|TRBD1
TGTGCCAGCAGTTTATTTCAGGGGGCCGACGAGCAGTACTTC
CASSLFQGADEQYF
>TRBV7-8|.|15|TRBJ1-5|.
TGTGCCAGCAGGCCGTTGGCAGATAGCAATCAGCCCCAGCATTTT
CASRPLADSNQPQHF
>TRBV2|.|16|TRBJ2-2|TRBD2
TGTGCCAGCCGACGGGGAGCGGGGGGTCTACCCGGGGAGCTGTTTTTT
CASRRGAGGLPGELFF
>TRBV6-6|.|13|TRBJ2-2|.
TGTGCCAGCGACAGGAGGCGCTCCGGGGAGCTGTTTTTT
CASDRRRSGELFF
>TRBV6-5|.|13|TRBJ2-1|.
TGTGCCAGCAGTTACTCGGGGAACAGGGAGCAGTTCTTC
CASSYSGNREQFF
>TRBV5-6|.|15|TRBJ1-6|.
TGTGCCAGCAGCGGGGGGGGTGCGGTTGGGTCACCCCTCCACTTT
CASSGGGAVGSPLHF
>TRBV9|.|15|TRBJ1-2|TRBD1
TGTGCCAGCAGCGTCCTCGGGACAGGGGAGTCTGGCTACACCTTC
CASSVLGTGESGYTF
>TRBV6-6|.|15|TRBJ2-1|TRBD2
TGTGCCAGCATGACTAGCGGGATCCCCCCCGATGAGCAGTTCTTC
CASMTSGIPPDEQFF
>TRBV27|.|14|TRBJ2-7|TRBD1
TGTGCCAGCAGGAGGACAGGGCCGCTCTACGAGCAGTACTTC
CASRRTGPLYEQYF
>TRBV7-9|.|12|TRBJ1-1|.
TGTGCCAGCAGGAGGGTTAACACTGAAGCTTTCTTT
CASRRVNTEAFF
>TRBV5-5|.|16|TRBJ2-3|TRBD1
TGTGCCAGCAGCATGGGGACAGTCGCCCGCACAGATACGCAGTATTTT
CASSMGTVARTDTQYF
>TRBV23-1|.|12|TRBJ1-4|.
TGCGCCAGAAGGCAGGGCCCTGAAAAACTGTTTTTT
CARRQGPEKLFF
>TRBV2|few|15|TRBJ2-1|.
TGTGCCAGTAGTACCCGGACACCCGGTGGGGATGAGCAGTTCTTC
CASSTRTPGGDEQFF
>TRBV5-6|.|13|TRBJ2-5|.
TGTGCCAGCAGCTTCCGGGATGAAGAGACCCAGTACTTC
CASSFRDEETQYF
>TRBV7-2|once|17|TRBJ1-2|TRBD1
TGTGCCAGCAGCTTAGCAGGGACAGGGCTTAAGGTCTATGGCTACACCTTC
CASSLAGTGLKVYGYTF
>TRBV27|.|15|TRBJ2-7|TRBD2
TGTGCCAGCAGTTTGTACGGACTAGCGGGCTACGAGCAGTACTTC
CASSLYGLAGYEQYF
>TRBV2|.|15|TRBJ2-7|.
TGTGCCAGCAGGTCCCGGGACTTCAGCTCCTACGAGCAGTACTTC
CASRSRDFSSYEQYF
>TRBV9|.|15|TRBJ2-5|TRBD2
TGTGCCAGCAGCGTCGCCAGCCTAGCGGGAGAGACCCAGTACTTC
CASSVASLAGETQYF
>TRBV7-2|once|14|TRBJ1-1|.
TGTGCCAGCAGCTCGGCGGAGGAAAACACTGAAGCTTTCTTT
CASSSAEENTEAFF
>TRBV4-1|.|13|TRBJ2-7|.
TGCGCCAGCAGCCAGGAACAGGGTTACGAGCAGTACTTC
CASSQEQGYEQYF
>TRBV7-2|.|19|TRBJ2-3|TRBD2
TGTGCCAGCAGCTCCCTAGGACTAGCGGGGGTTTCTAGCACAGATACGCAGTATTTT
CASSSLGLAGVSSTDTQYF
>TRBV11-2|once|16|TRBJ2-3|TRBD2
TGTGCCAGCAGCTTAGGTGGAGCGGGAGGGCCAGATACGCAGTATTTT
CASSLGGAGGPDTQYF
>TRBV4-2|.|16|TRBJ2-7|.
TGTGCCAGCAGCGCAGGACCCCCAGGGGACTCCTACGAGCAGTACTTC
CASSAGPPGDSYEQYF
>TRBV7-9|.|16|TRBJ2-3|TRBD1
TGTGCCAGCAGGGAGACAGGGCAGGTCAGCACAGATACGCAGTATTTT
CASRETGQVSTDTQYF
>TRBV5-5|.|14|TRBJ2-1|TRBD2
TGTGCCAGCAGCAATACGGGGGGGCAGGTTGAGCAGTTCTTC
CASSNTGGQVEQFF
>TRBV9|.|13|TRBJ2-7|TRBD1
TGTGCCAGCAGCGTAACGACAGGGGGCGAGCAGTACTTC
CASSVTTGGEQYF
>TRBV11-2|.|13|TRBJ2-5|.
TGTGCCAGCAGCTTAGTGTTACAAGAGACCCAGTACTTC
CASSLVLQETQYF
>TRBV10-3|.|18|TRBJ2-4|TRBD2
TGTGCCATCAGTGAGCCAGTACGGGGAGCGGGGGGGAAAAACATTCAGTACTTC
CAISEPVRGAGGKNIQYF
>TRBV11-3|.|16|TRBJ1-1|.
TGTGCCAGCAGCTTGGGGTCAGGGCCCCGTGACACTGAAGCTTTCTTT
CASSLGSGPRDTEAFF